This is a list of T cell receptor beta chains from one sample in a study of T cell changes during pregnancy in multiple sclerosis. The protocol was immunoSEQ multiplex PCR, while the TCRdb copy is restricted to in-frame clones and leaves out a portion. The profile shows about 32,000 clones, 85% to 90% of them singletons. Sequenced here: CD8+ T cells from peripheral blood mononuclear cells, sampled in the second trimester of pregnancy. The receptors were gathered from a female donor with multiple sclerosis, enrolled in a pregnancy study. Each CDR3 is given with its conserved first and last residue. The order of the fields is V gene, J gene, clone size, D gene, CDR3 protein, CDR3 DNA. The D gene is left open where the match is weak. Not every row has a clone size; where given, it reads once, few, many or a size class.

V gene: TRBV4-1; J gene: TRBJ2-1; clone size: NA; D gene: NA; CDR3 protein: CASSQEGGAYNEQFF; CDR3 DNA: TGCGCCAGCAGCCAAGAGGGGGGAGCCTACAATGAGCAGTTCTTC
V gene: TRBV27; J gene: TRBJ1-3; clone size: NA; D gene: NA; CDR3 protein: CASKPTWGSGNTIYF; CDR3 DNA: TGTGCCAGCAAACCTACGTGGGGCAGTGGAAACACCATATATTTT
V gene: TRBV11-2; J gene: TRBJ2-7; clone size: once; D gene: TRBD1; CDR3 protein: CASSSLRQGGYEQYF; CDR3 DNA: TGTGCCAGCAGCTCCCTCCGACAGGGGGGCTACGAGCAGTACTTC
V gene: TRBV2; J gene: TRBJ1-2; clone size: NA; D gene: TRBD1; CDR3 protein: CASSGRDSFNYGYTF; CDR3 DNA: TGTGCCAGCAGCGGCCGGGACAGCTTTAACTATGGCTACACCTTC
V gene: TRBV27; J gene: TRBJ2-1; clone size: NA; D gene: TRBD2; CDR3 protein: CASSSLTSGTSYNEQFF; CDR3 DNA: TGTGCCAGCAGTTCCCTGACTAGCGGGACCTCCTACAATGAGCAGTTCTTC
V gene: TRBV9; J gene: TRBJ2-3; clone size: NA; D gene: NA; CDR3 protein: CASGPTDTQYF; CDR3 DNA: TGTGCCAGCGGGCCCACAGATACGCAGTATTTT
V gene: TRBV28; J gene: TRBJ2-1; clone size: NA; D gene: TRBD2; CDR3 protein: CASSFRGDEQFF; CDR3 DNA: TGTGCCAGCAGCTTTCGGGGGGATGAGCAGTTCTTC
V gene: TRBV7-6; J gene: TRBJ1-6; clone size: NA; D gene: NA; CDR3 protein: CASSYSSRATSPLHF; CDR3 DNA: TGTGCCAGCAGCTATAGCTCCAGGGCTACTTCACCCCTCCACTTT
V gene: TRBV5-6; J gene: TRBJ1-1; clone size: NA; D gene: NA; CDR3 protein: CASSLNSEAFF; CDR3 DNA: TGTGCCAGCAGCTTGAACAGTGAAGCTTTCTTT
V gene: TRBV5-1; J gene: TRBJ2-5; clone size: NA; D gene: TRBD2; CDR3 protein: CASSFPHWTSGQETQYF; CDR3 DNA: TGCGCCAGCAGCTTTCCTCACTGGACTAGCGGCCAAGAGACCCAGTACTTC
V gene: TRBV28; J gene: TRBJ1-2; clone size: NA; D gene: NA; CDR3 protein: CASSGGRAGGYGYTF; CDR3 DNA: TGTGCCAGCAGTGGGGGCAGGGCGGGGGGCTATGGCTACACCTTC
V gene: TRBV2; J gene: TRBJ2-2; clone size: NA; D gene: TRBD2; CDR3 protein: CASSDDAGGEEGELFF; CDR3 DNA: TGTGCCAGCAGTGATGATGCGGGAGGAGAGGAGGGGGAGCTGTTTTTT
V gene: TRBV7-9; J gene: TRBJ2-7; clone size: NA; D gene: NA; CDR3 protein: CASSLALTAGDEQYF; CDR3 DNA: TGTGCCAGCAGCTTAGCGCTTACGGCAGGGGATGAGCAGTACTTC
V gene: TRBV19; J gene: TRBJ2-1; clone size: NA; D gene: TRBD2; CDR3 protein: CASSSTSGATYNEQFF; CDR3 DNA: TGTGCCAGTAGTTCGACTAGCGGGGCCACCTACAATGAGCAGTTCTTC
V gene: TRBV27; J gene: TRBJ1-4; clone size: NA; D gene: NA; CDR3 protein: CASSSRDGREATNEKLFF; CDR3 DNA: TGTGCCAGCAGTTCCCGCGATGGCAGGGAGGCCACTAATGAAAAACTGTTTTTT
V gene: TRBV6-5; J gene: TRBJ1-2; clone size: few; D gene: NA; CDR3 protein: CASSPKGVNYGYTF; CDR3 DNA: TGTGCCAGCAGTCCCAAGGGGGTAAACTATGGCTACACCTTC
V gene: TRBV5-1; J gene: TRBJ2-5; clone size: NA; D gene: NA; CDR3 protein: CASSLVPRQETQYF; CDR3 DNA: TGCGCCAGCAGCTTGGTGCCTCGGCAAGAGACCCAGTACTTC
V gene: TRBV7-3; J gene: TRBJ2-1; clone size: NA; D gene: NA; CDR3 protein: CASSERLVDEQFF; CDR3 DNA: TGTGCCAGCAGTGAAAGACTAGTAGATGAGCAGTTCTTC
V gene: TRBV6-1; J gene: TRBJ2-2; clone size: few; D gene: TRBD2; CDR3 protein: CASSEGLAEVGELFF; CDR3 DNA: TGTGCCAGCAGTGAGGGCCTAGCGGAAGTCGGGGAGCTGTTTTTT
V gene: TRBV5-5; J gene: TRBJ2-7; clone size: NA; D gene: TRBD2; CDR3 protein: CASSLRAGGNHEQYF; CDR3 DNA: TGTGCCAGCAGCTTGAGAGCGGGGGGCAACCACGAGCAGTACTTC
V gene: TRBV28; J gene: TRBJ1-3; clone size: NA; D gene: NA; CDR3 protein: CASSLMGTTGNTIYF; CDR3 DNA: TGTGCCAGCAGTTTAATGGGGACAACTGGAAACACCATATATTTT
V gene: TRBV9; J gene: TRBJ2-1; clone size: NA; D gene: TRBD2; CDR3 protein: CASSPGGSYNEQFF; CDR3 DNA: TGTGCCAGCAGCCCGGGCGGGAGCTACAATGAGCAGTTCTTC
V gene: TRBV27; J gene: TRBJ1-1; clone size: NA; D gene: NA; CDR3 protein: CASSLGAAFNTEAFF; CDR3 DNA: TGTGCCAGCAGTTTAGGGGCAGCATTTAACACTGAAGCTTTCTTT
V gene: TRBV7-2; J gene: TRBJ1-2; clone size: few; D gene: NA; CDR3 protein: CASSVTVNYGYTF; CDR3 DNA: TGTGCCAGCAGCGTTACGGTTAACTATGGCTACACCTTC
V gene: TRBV11-3; J gene: TRBJ1-1; clone size: NA; D gene: NA; CDR3 protein: CASSEDSFKNTEAFF; CDR3 DNA: TGTGCCAGCAGCGAGGACAGCTTTAAGAACACTGAAGCTTTCTTT
V gene: TRBV14; J gene: TRBJ2-1; clone size: NA; D gene: NA; CDR3 protein: CASAFGTYNEQFF; CDR3 DNA: TGTGCCAGCGCCTTCGGTACCTACAATGAGCAGTTCTTC
V gene: TRBV27; J gene: TRBJ2-5; clone size: NA; D gene: NA; CDR3 protein: CASSPGYKETQYF; CDR3 DNA: TGTGCCAGCAGCCCGGGGTACAAGGAGACCCAGTACTTC
V gene: TRBV27; J gene: TRBJ2-7; clone size: NA; D gene: TRBD2; CDR3 protein: CASSLSGGGEQYF; CDR3 DNA: TGTGCCAGCAGTTTATCGGGGGGGGGTGAGCAGTACTTC
V gene: TRBV6-6; J gene: TRBJ2-2; clone size: NA; D gene: NA; CDR3 protein: CASSYSVGRATGELFF; CDR3 DNA: TGTGCCAGCAGTTACTCGGTCGGCAGGGCCACCGGGGAGCTGTTTTTT
V gene: TRBV7-9; J gene: TRBJ1-4; clone size: NA; D gene: TRBD1; CDR3 protein: CASSWTGEKLFF; CDR3 DNA: TGTGCCAGCAGCTGGACAGGGGAAAAACTGTTTTTT
V gene: TRBV6-1; J gene: TRBJ1-1; clone size: once; D gene: NA; CDR3 protein: CASSEALGGPNTEAFF; CDR3 DNA: TGTGCCAGCAGTGAAGCGCTTGGCGGCCCGAACACTGAAGCTTTCTTT
V gene: TRBV7-9; J gene: TRBJ2-3; clone size: NA; D gene: NA; CDR3 protein: CASRNSGDTQYF; CDR3 DNA: TGTGCCAGCAGGAATAGCGGAGATACGCAGTATTTT
V gene: TRBV7-9; J gene: TRBJ2-7; clone size: NA; D gene: NA; CDR3 protein: CASSFRSGEAHEQYF; CDR3 DNA: TGTGCCAGCAGCTTCCGTTCGGGGGAGGCCCACGAGCAGTACTTC
V gene: TRBV25-1; J gene: TRBJ1-6; clone size: NA; D gene: NA; CDR3 protein: CASSEYGVSNNSPLHF; CDR3 DNA: TGTGCCAGCAGTGAATACGGGGTCAGCAATAATTCACCCCTCCACTTT
V gene: TRBV10-2; J gene: TRBJ2-3; clone size: NA; D gene: NA; CDR3 protein: CASSDPGLKYF; CDR3 DNA: TGCGCCAGCAGTGACCCGGGACTGAAGTATTTT
V gene: TRBV5-4; J gene: TRBJ2-7; clone size: NA; D gene: NA; CDR3 protein: CASSFLGGYEQYF; CDR3 DNA: TGTGCCAGCAGCTTCTTGGGGGGCTACGAGCAGTACTTC
V gene: TRBV27; J gene: TRBJ2-1; clone size: NA; D gene: NA; CDR3 protein: CASSLWPSADNEQFF; CDR3 DNA: TGTGCCAGCAGTTTATGGCCTAGCGCTGACAATGAGCAGTTCTTC
V gene: TRBV6-5; J gene: TRBJ2-7; clone size: NA; D gene: TRBD1; CDR3 protein: CASRTGGLPYEQYF; CDR3 DNA: TGTGCCAGCAGAACAGGGGGCCTTCCCTACGAGCAGTACTTC
V gene: TRBV27; J gene: TRBJ1-5; clone size: NA; D gene: NA; CDR3 protein: CASSYGRGQPQHF; CDR3 DNA: TGTGCCAGCAGTTACGGAAGGGGCCAGCCCCAGCATTTT
V gene: TRBV27; J gene: TRBJ2-3; clone size: few; D gene: NA; CDR3 protein: CASSPTWGRADTQYF; CDR3 DNA: TGTGCCAGCAGTCCCACTTGGGGGCGCGCAGATACGCAGTATTTT
V gene: TRBV5-5; J gene: TRBJ2-3; clone size: NA; D gene: NA; CDR3 protein: CASKTSIKATQYF; CDR3 DNA: TGTGCCAGCAAGACTAGTATAAAGGCGACGCAGTATTTT
V gene: TRBV9; J gene: TRBJ2-7; clone size: NA; D gene: TRBD1; CDR3 protein: CASSPYPGTANYEQYF; CDR3 DNA: TGTGCCAGCAGCCCGTATCCCGGGACAGCAAACTACGAGCAGTACTTC
V gene: TRBV10-2; J gene: TRBJ1-2; clone size: NA; D gene: NA; CDR3 protein: CASSDRGNYGYTF; CDR3 DNA: TGCGCCAGCAGTGACAGGGGAAACTATGGCTACACCTTC
V gene: TRBV11-2; J gene: TRBJ1-1; clone size: NA; D gene: NA; CDR3 protein: CASSLVPQGEAFF; CDR3 DNA: TGTGCCAGCAGCTTAGTACCACAGGGTGAAGCTTTCTTT
V gene: TRBV30; J gene: TRBJ1-6; clone size: NA; D gene: TRBD1; CDR3 protein: CAWSVGTGGPTKASPLHF; CDR3 DNA: TGTGCCTGGAGTGTGGGGACAGGGGGCCCCACAAAGGCTTCACCCCTCCACTTT